This T cell receptor beta chain derives from a study of cytomegalovirus exposure and HLA in healthy donors. Turning to this clone: Its antigen is unidentified.

Vbeta (60) and Jbeta (13) primers were used in the PCR. Per the authors' pipeline: A later analysis counted 80 million or so unique TCR beta chains, 9.5 million to 12 million shared. Produced via immunoSEQ multiplex PCR; TCRdb's table is partial and in-frame only. D and trimming were read from the DNA, whereas the V and J calls and clone size are those reported in that table. Of 100,000 to 120,000 clones listed, just over 75% were seen once; the top ten hold about an eighth. The study's findings and limits: Data from an earlier analysis indicated that most TCR beta V segments were productive either about 87% or about 30% of the time.

The TCR comes from a man aged 25-45 years in good health and CMV-seropositive. The specimen sequenced was PBMCs.

The CDR3 protein is CASSYNGGRTYEQYF. The CDR3 DNA reads TGTGCCAGCTCCTACAACGGGGGGCGCACCTACGAGCAGTACTTC. This chain links TRBV7-2 with TRBJ2-7, with TRBD2 as a possible D gene (7 bases). The germline V gene has CDR1 SGHTA and CDR2 FQGNSA. The CDR3 covers 15 residues. V was cut by 8 bases and J by 2 bases, with 19 bases left in between.